This T cell receptor beta chain originates from a study of beta chain features in type 1 diabetes. Findings and caveats of the study: TCRB CDR3s from Type 1 diabetes patients were moderately but significantly shorter in all four CD4+ subsets. Type 1 diabetes patients had VDJ junctions that carried fewer insertions and more deletions.

Reverse transcription of all isolated RNA meant that expressed TCRB transcripts were sequenced. Libraries were prepared by immunoSEQ multiplex PCR; TCRdb keeps only in-frame clonotypes and omits some of them. The table shows 150,000 to 200,000 clones, with more than 60% occurring only once. In its sample, this clone was seen a few times. Its antigen is unidentified. V was pared by 2 bases and J by 5 bases, with 16 bases between. The CDR3 loop spans 15 amino acids. In germline, CDR1 is SGHRS, CDR2 YFSETQ. Sequenced: naive CD4+ T cells from blood. The chain recombines TRBV5-1 with TRBJ2-5; no firm D call. The source of this sequence is a young man with type 1 diabetes. CDR3 region: CASSFSAHLRETQYF. As DNA, the CDR3 is TGCGCCAGCAGCTTTTCAGCACACCTTCGGGAGACCCAGTACTTC.